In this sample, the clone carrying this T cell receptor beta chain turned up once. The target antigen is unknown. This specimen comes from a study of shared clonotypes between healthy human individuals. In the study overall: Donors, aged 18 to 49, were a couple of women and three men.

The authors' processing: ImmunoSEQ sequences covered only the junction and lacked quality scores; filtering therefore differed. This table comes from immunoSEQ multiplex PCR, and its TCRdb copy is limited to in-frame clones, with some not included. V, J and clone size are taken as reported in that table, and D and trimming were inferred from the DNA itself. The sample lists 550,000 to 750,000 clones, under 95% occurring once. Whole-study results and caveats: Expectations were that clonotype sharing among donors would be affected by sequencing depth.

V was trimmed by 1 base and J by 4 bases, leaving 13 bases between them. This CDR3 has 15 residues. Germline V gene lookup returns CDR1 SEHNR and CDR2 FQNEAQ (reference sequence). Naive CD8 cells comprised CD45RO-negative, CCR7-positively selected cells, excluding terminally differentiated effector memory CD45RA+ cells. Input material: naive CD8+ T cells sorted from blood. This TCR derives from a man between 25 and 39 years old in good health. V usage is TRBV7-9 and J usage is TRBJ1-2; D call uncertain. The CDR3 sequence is CASSLESRVLYGYTF. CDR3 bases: TGTGCCAGCAGCTTAGAATCCCGGGTTCTCTATGGCTACACCTTC.